This record concerns one TCR beta chain sequence. Produced via immunoSEQ multiplex PCR; TCRdb's table is partial and in-frame only. Counted here are more than 15,000 clones, more than 85% occurring once; the ten biggest clones make up around 50%. The CDR3 runs to 14 residues. CDR1 SGHTA and CDR2 FQGTGA come from the germline V gene. V lost 5 bases, J lost 6 bases, and 16 bases lay in between. This sample was included in a study of blood T cell repertoires in COVID-19. On the study more broadly: Nucleic acid was either cDNA or gDNA, and it came from T cells, B-cell-depleted T cells, or PBMCs.

This TCR was sampled from a man aged 55 to 70 with acute or convalescent COVID-19. Sequencing was performed on peripheral blood. V and J are TRBV7-3 and TRBJ1-2, with a possible D match to TRBD1 (6 bases). CDR3 coding DNA: TGTGCCAGCAGCCCAGAAGGGGGGGCGGATGGCTACACCTTC. This encodes CASSPEGGADGYTF.